The next 22 T cell receptor beta chains were all read from a single sample in a study of T-cell memory formation after mild COVID-19. From the 5' RACE reads, TCRdb called clonotypes with MiXCR, one entry per CDR3 protein. This sample carries 500,000 to 600,000 distinct CDR3 sequences, under 20% of them seen once, and the ten largest clones take about 11%. Sequenced input: PBMCs or a T cell subset sorted from them (not recorded which). These receptors all come from an adult woman who had mild COVID-19 (a few samples of this study predate the infection). Cell type and time point are not known.

The rearrangement joins TRBV6-1 to TRBJ2-3; possibly TRBD1 for D (6 bases). The CDR3 consists of 14 residues. Per germline, CDR1 MNHNS and CDR2 SASEGT. Trimming removed 7 bases from V and 2 bases from J, with 13 bases in between. CDR3 residues: CASKAQGHTDTQYF. Written as DNA, the CDR3 is TGTGCCAGCAAAGCACAGGGCCACACAGATACGCAGTATTTT.

The chain recombines TRBV18 with TRBJ2-7; TRBD2 aligns across 8 bases. Losses at the gene ends were 2 bases for V and 0 bases for J; bases not matched to a gene: 12. This CDR3 comprises 18 residues. In germline, CDR1 is KGHSH, CDR2 LQKENI. The CDR3 DNA reads TGTGCCAGCTCACCAAGGTTTTTAGCGGGGTACAGCTCCTACGAGCAGTACTTC. It encodes CASSPRFLAGYSSYEQYF.

V and J are TRBV20-1 and TRBJ2-1, with a tentative D call TRBD1 (6 bases). CDR3 length: 14 residues. V lost 6 bases to trimming and J lost 6 bases, with 18 bases between them. Germline V gene lookup returns CDR1 DFQATT and CDR2 SNEGSKA (reference sequence). For the CDR3, the DNA is TGCAGTGCCCCTAAGCCGGGCAGGGGCAATGAGCAGTTCTTC. Its protein is CSAPKPGRGNEQFF.

The CDR3 bases are TGTGCCAGCAGCCCGGGGGCTAGCGGGGGGATTATTTACGAGCAGTACTTC. Translated: CASSPGASGGIIYEQYF. The chain combines TRBV7-6 with TRBJ2-7; 11 bases are a match to TRBD2. Germline CDR1 reads SGHVS; CDR2 reads FNYEAQ. J lost 4 bases, V lost 5 bases, and 13 bases had no gene match. CDR3 size: 17 residues.

The gene calls are TRBV5-4 and TRBJ2-3; 12 nucleotides match TRBD2. Germline-derived CDR1 and CDR2 are SGHNT and YYREEE (reference sequence). The CDR3 runs 22 residues. V dropped 5 bases and J dropped 4; count of bases not matched to a gene: 26. The CDR3 here is CASSRPLGRTSRLAGAADTQYF. In DNA form, the CDR3 reads TGTGCCAGCAGTCGGCCCCTGGGACGGACAAGTCGACTAGCGGGGGCCGCAGATACGCAGTATTTT.

J is TRBJ2-1 and V is TRBV5-6; no clear D gene. Germline assignment: CDR1 SGHDT and CDR2 YYEEEE. Trimming took 1 base from V and 9 from J, leaving 11 bases between them. CDR3 length: 13 residues. Here the CDR3 DNA reads TGTGCCAGCAGCTTGTCACATTTCACTGAGCAGTTCTTC. Translated, it gives CASSLSHFTEQFF.

This clonotype was seen more than once but under ten times. The chain joins TRBV7-2 to TRBJ1-5; D is perhaps TRBD1 (5 bases). There are 16 residues in the CDR3. V was shortened by 0 bases and J by 2 bases, with 11 bases between the two germline ends. Germline loops: CDR1 SGHTA, CDR2 FQGNSA. The CDR3 loop is CASSLAGTYGNQPQHF. The DNA for the CDR3 is TGTGCCAGCAGCTTAGCAGGGACTTACGGCAATCAGCCCCAGCATTTT.

CDR3 protein: CASSLFRAGFQETQYF. The CDR3 coding sequence is TGTGCCAGCAGTTTATTCCGGGCGGGGTTTCAAGAGACCCAGTACTTC. The J gene is TRBJ2-5, the V gene TRBV12-3 or TRBV12-4; TRBD2 might be the D (6 bases). The CDR3 runs to 16 residues. V was shortened by 2 bases and J by 2 bases, with 15 bases between the two germline ends.

This clonotype was counted only a few times. The rearrangement joins TRBV7-6 to TRBJ2-1; D assignment may be TRBD1 or TRBD2 (5 bases each). Germline assignment: CDR1 SGHVS and CDR2 FNYEAQ. Trimming shortened V by 8 bases and J by 9 bases, and 14 bases separated the two germline ends. This CDR3 has 12 residues. The chain's CDR3 is CASGGPGGEQFF. DNA of the CDR3: TGTGCCAGCGGGGGACCGGGTGGTGAGCAGTTCTTC.

The rearrangement joins TRBV20-1 to TRBJ2-4; D gene unclear. In germline, CDR1 is DFQATT, CDR2 SNEGSKA (reference sequence). The V and J ends lost 7 bases and 4 bases respectively, with 8 bases between them. CDR3 length: 11 amino acids. This CDR3 reads CSGRMKNIQYF. CDR3 nucleotides: TGCAGTGGCCGCATGAAAAACATTCAGTACTTC.

The J gene is TRBJ2-7, the V gene TRBV3-1; D is perhaps TRBD2 (7 bases). Per the germline V gene, CDR1 is LGHDT and CDR2 is YNNKEL (reference sequence). With 0 bases removed from V and 6 bases from J, the gap between germline ends came to 15 bases. This CDR3 region has 15 residues. CDR3 sequence: CASSQDEGGAGEQYF. The CDR3 DNA is TGTGCCAGCAGCCAAGATGAGGGGGGGGCTGGCGAGCAGTACTTC.

The chain carries TRBV20-1 and TRBJ2-3, with D perhaps TRBD2 (5 bases). The CDR3 is made up of 14 amino acids. The V end was cut by 3 bases, the J end by 6 bases, with 16 bases between. From germline, CDR1 is DFQATT and CDR2 SNEGSKA (reference sequence). CDR3 sequence (DNA): TGCAGTGCTAGGTTAAGGGCGGGCATTGATACGCAGTATTTT. It codes for CSARLRAGIDTQYF.

This clonotype was seen more than once but under ten times. The chain links TRBV7-2 to TRBJ2-7, with 7 bases identical to TRBD2. The CDR3 is made up of 15 amino acids. Looked up from germline, CDR1 is SGHTA and CDR2 is FQGNSA. Trimming took 2 bases from V and 3 from J; bases not matched to a gene: 7. The CDR3 region is CASSLHQGGGYEQYF. The CDR3 nucleotides are TGTGCCAGCAGCTTACATCAGGGCGGGGGCTACGAGCAGTACTTC.

There are a few counts of this clonotype. The rearrangement joins TRBV25-1 to TRBJ2-7; D ambiguous. The germline V gene encodes CDR1 MGHDK and CDR2 SYGVNS. This CDR3 has 14 residues. V was pared by 4 bases and J by 4 bases, with 14 bases between. CDR3 nucleotide sequence: TGTGCCAGCAGTGCAGAGAAACCCCCTTACGAGCAGTACTTC. Translating it yields CASSAEKPPYEQYF.

This clonotype was seen more than once but under ten times. J is TRBJ1-5 and V is TRBV12-3 or TRBV12-4; 8 nucleotides agree with TRBD1. With 4 bases clipped from V and 8 bases from J, the junction kept 7 bases outside the gene matches. CDR3 length: 14 residues. The CDR3 DNA is TGTGCCAGCAGTTCGGGGACAGGTAGGGAGCCCCAGCATTTT. Protein: CASSSGTGREPQHF.

This clonotype has only a few counts. The chain joins TRBV28 to TRBJ1-2, with D possibly TRBD1 on 5 matching bases. The CDR3 covers 15 residues. Trimming cost V 3 bases and J 0 bases, with 11 bases left between them. Germline V lookup: CDR1 MDHEN, CDR2 SYDVKM. DNA of the CDR3: TGTGCCAGCAGTTTGGGGCAACCTGCTAACTATGGCTACACCTTC. This codes for CASSLGQPANYGYTF.

This rearrangement joins TRBV20-1 to TRBJ2-3; possible D gene TRBD2, 5 bases. CDR3 length equals 15 residues. V shed 5 bases and J shed 1 base, with 16 bases lying between them. Germline V gene data show CDR1 as DFQATT and CDR2 as SNEGSKA (reference sequence). Here the CDR3 DNA reads TGCAGTGCTGGACTGGACGCCTGGGGCACAGATACGCAGTATTTT. Translated, it gives CSAGLDAWGTDTQYF.

The sample holds a few counts of this clonotype. This chain links TRBV11-2 with TRBJ2-3, with D perhaps TRBD2 (6 bases). Trimming removed 5 bases from V and 7 bases from J, with 16 bases in between. The CDR3 runs to 14 residues. From germline, CDR1 is SGHAT and CDR2 FQNNGV. This CDR3 reads CASSPRLGPNTQYF. CDR3 coding DNA: TGTGCCAGCAGCCCTCGACTAGGCCCGAATACGCAGTATTTT.

There are a few counts of this clonotype. The rearrangement uses TRBV19 and TRBJ1-5; D might be TRBD1 (5 bases). This CDR3 has 14 residues. CDR1 LNHDA and CDR2 SQIVND come from the germline V gene (reference sequence). Trimming removed 3 bases at V and 8 bases at J, with 14 bases between. The CDR3 bases are TGTGCCAGTAGTATCCAGGGAGGTAGGGAGCCCCAGCATTTT. It translates to CASSIQGGREPQHF.

The genes are TRBV2 and TRBJ2-1, with TRBD2 as a possible D gene (6 bases). The CDR3 is made up of 15 amino acids. V was shortened by 7 bases and J by 5 bases, with 18 bases between the two germline ends. CDR1 and CDR2 (germline): SNHLY, FYNNEI. Here the CDR3 DNA reads TGTGCCAGCACCAGGAGGGTCACTAGTGACAATGAGCAGTTCTTC. Its protein is CASTRRVTSDNEQFF.

The table lists this clonotype with a few counts. The rearrangement uses TRBV7-3 and TRBJ2-1; 7 nucleotides match TRBD1. Losses at the gene ends were 4 bases for V and 8 bases for J; bases not matched to a gene: 11. The germline V gene has CDR1 SGHTA and CDR2 FQGTGA. The CDR3 has 15 amino acids. The CDR3 sequence: CASSSTGNFGDEQFF. CDR3 nucleotide sequence: TGTGCCAGCAGCTCGACAGGGAACTTCGGGGATGAGCAGTTCTTC.

In this sample, this clonotype turned up a few times. The chain has TRBV5-1 and TRBJ2-7; 7 bases map to TRBD2. This CDR3 contains 15 residues. The junction had 5 bases not matched to a gene; V was cut back by 0 bases and J by 2 bases. Germline-derived CDR1 and CDR2 are SGHRS and YFSETQ. CDR3 DNA: TGCGCCAGCAGCTTGGCTCCCGGGGGGACCTACGAGCAGTACTTC. Amino acid sequence: CASSLAPGGTYEQYF.